The text below deals with one T cell receptor (beta chain). Recently defined diagnostic criteria classed the Susac syndrome patients as definite or probable. This entry belongs to a study of CD8 T cells in Susac syndrome. Study overall: The Susac syndrome patients that were sequenced included over five with active disease and roughly 8 in remission. Treatment status at blood draw for the Susac syndrome patients was therapy-naive, corticosteroids, or intravenous immunoglobulin alone.

RNA amounts of roughly 0.5 to 1 ug underwent reverse transcription with random hexamers. TCRdb re-derived calls from the immunoSEQ multiplex PCR reads in MiXCR, one entry per CDR3 protein. The sample lists about 140,000 distinct CDR3 sequences, 95% occurring once. From germline, CDR1 is MNHEY and CDR2 SVGEGT. V was clipped by 6 bases and J by 6 bases, with 18 bases between them. The CDR3 loop spans 14 amino acids. Specimen: CD4+ T cells from PBMCs. The genes are TRBV6-2 or TRBV6-3 and TRBJ2-7; D possibly corresponds to TRBD1 (6 bases). The receptor was derived from a human donor with Susac syndrome. CDR3 amino acids: CASSLRGSNVEQYF. CDR3 sequence (DNA): TGTGCCAGCAGCCTCAGGGGAAGTAATGTCGAGCAGTACTTC.